This T cell receptor (beta chain) was recovered during a study of technical replicates of blood from a handful of donors. Generated by immunoSEQ multiplex PCR, the TCRdb table keeps only in-frame clones and is missing some. In the table there are approximately 69,000 clones, around 97% of which are singletons. CDR3 length: 11 amino acids. The V end lost 5 bases, the J end lost 7 bases, and 8 bases lay between the germline ends. Germline CDR1 is MDHEN and CDR2 is SYDVKM. Material for sequencing was T cells isolated from PBMCs. The chain employs TRBV28 and TRBJ2-5; D unclear. The sequence was collected from a human donor in good health. CDR3 residues: CASSQPGTQYF. The CDR3 DNA reads TGTGCCAGCAGTCAACCGGGGACCCAGTACTTC.